This T cell receptor (beta chain) is from a study of blood T cells in healthy people across ages. Together with a sample-barcoded 5' primer, a J-beta primer mix was included in a second PCR lasting roughly 7 to 11 cycles. TCRdb passed the 5' RACE reads through MiXCR, listing each CDR3 protein once. The sample carries 2 million or so distinct CDR3 sequences, about 50% recorded once. This clonotype has only a few counts. Looked up from germline, CDR1 is MNHNS and CDR2 is SASEGT. This CDR3 has 14 amino acids. Trimming stripped 8 bases from V and 2 bases from J, with 15 bases between. The genes are TRBV6-1 and TRBJ2-5; either TRBD1 or TRBD2 may fit D (5 bases each). The TCR sequence derives from a woman in her 40s in good health. Source material: blood. CDR3 in DNA: TGTGCCAGCGCAAGGGACCGGGCTCAAGAGACCCAGTACTTC. Its protein product is CASARDRAQETQYF.